This T cell receptor (beta chain) was recorded in a study of T cell repertoires in cytomegalovirus infection. Study-level information: Indications came from public TCR beta signatures; they pointed to CMV infection and to a matching HLA type.

Findings of the study overall: The ex vivo response was dominated by HLA-C-restricted CMV-specific TCR beta clonotypes. Carriers of CMV and the relevant HLA type were discriminated by public TCR beta frequency.

TCRdb passed the reads through MiXCR, listing each CDR3 protein once. Among 630,000 or so distinct CDR3 sequences, 20% to 25% were seen once, and the ten largest hold 7% to 9%. Regarding this clonotype: Its antigen is as yet unknown.

The sample taken for sequencing was CD8+ T cells from PBMCs. The receptor was derived from a human donor in good health (CMV status not recorded). Some clones in this sample may be carry-over from other donors' samples.

The CDR3 nucleotides read TGTGCCAGCAGCGTAGATTCAGGGCTGAGCTCCTACAATGAGCAGTTCTTC. This sequence encodes CASSVDSGLSSYNEQFF. This chain joins TRBV9 and TRBJ2-1, with a weak D call TRBD1 (5 bases). Germline V gives CDR1 SGDLS, CDR2 YYNGEE. Trimming stripped 0 bases from V and 0 bases from J, with 13 bases between. The CDR3 is 17 residues long.